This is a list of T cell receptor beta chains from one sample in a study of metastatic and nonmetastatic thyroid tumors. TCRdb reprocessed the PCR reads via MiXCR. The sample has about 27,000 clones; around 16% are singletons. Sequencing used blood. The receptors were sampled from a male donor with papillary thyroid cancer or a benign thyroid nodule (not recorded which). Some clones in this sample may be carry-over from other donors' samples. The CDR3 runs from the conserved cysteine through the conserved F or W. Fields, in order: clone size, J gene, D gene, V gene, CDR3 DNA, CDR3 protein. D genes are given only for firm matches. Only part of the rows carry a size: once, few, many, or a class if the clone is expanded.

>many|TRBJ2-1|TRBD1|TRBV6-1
TGTGCCAGCAGTTCCGGGACAGAAACGTACAATGAGCAGTTCTTC
CASSSGTETYNEQFF
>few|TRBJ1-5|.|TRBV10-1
TGCGCCAGGCAAGGTACGGTGAGGAATAAGCCCCAGCATTTT
CARQGTVRNKPQHF
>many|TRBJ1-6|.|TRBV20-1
TGCAGTGCCTCTCCGGCGCGGTTTAATTCACCCCTCCACTTT
CSASPARFNSPLHF
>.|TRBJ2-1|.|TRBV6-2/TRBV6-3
TGTGCCAGCAGACCTATAGCGGAACCCTACAATGAGCAGTTCTTC
CASRPIAEPYNEQFF
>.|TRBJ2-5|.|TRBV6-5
TGTGCCAGCAGTTACGAACACCCGCGGGAGACCCAGTACTTC
CASSYEHPRETQYF
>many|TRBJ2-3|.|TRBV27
TGTGCCAGCACCCCGCAGGGCGCCTACACAGATACGCAGTATTTT
CASTPQGAYTDTQYF
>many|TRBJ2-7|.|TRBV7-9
TGTGCCAGCAGCTTAGCGGCGAGCTACGAGCAGTACTTC
CASSLAASYEQYF
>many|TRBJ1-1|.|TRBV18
TGTGCCAGCTCACCAGGGGCTGGCACTGAAGCTTTCTTT
CASSPGAGTEAFF
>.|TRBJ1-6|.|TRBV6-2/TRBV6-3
TGTGCCAGCAGGAATGGCGGGGGCGCGTATTCACCCCTCCACTTT
CASRNGGGAYSPLHF
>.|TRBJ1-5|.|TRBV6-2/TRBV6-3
TGTGCCATCAGTTATCCCGGGGGGGTAGGAAATCAGCCCCAGCATTTT
CAISYPGGVGNQPQHF
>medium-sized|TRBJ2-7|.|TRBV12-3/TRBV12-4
TGTGCCAGCAGTTTTGGGGTTGGGGCCTCCTACGAGCAGTACTTC
CASSFGVGASYEQYF
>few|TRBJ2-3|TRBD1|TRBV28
TGTGCCAGCAGCTTGGGACAGGGCGTAGATACGCAGTATTTT
CASSLGQGVDTQYF
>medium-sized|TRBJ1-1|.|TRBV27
TGTGCCAGCAGTTTAGGTTGGGGGAACACTGAAGCTTTCTTT
CASSLGWGNTEAFF
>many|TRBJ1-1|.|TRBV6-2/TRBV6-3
TGTGCCAGCAGTTACGGCGGCAGGGAGGAAGCTTTCTTT
CASSYGGREEAFF